This TCR beta chain was documented in a study of shared clonotypes between healthy human individuals. Study-wide background: The donors, a couple of women and a few men, were aged 18 to 49. Study observations and caveats: Researchers sampled only blood; tissue repertoires likely differ. A few donors shared 4.5% to 6.5% of their naive CD4 clonotypes.

Investigators spread the genomic DNA of each subset evenly over several immunoSEQ plates. Measured with immunoSEQ multiplex PCR; TCRdb has only the in-frame clones, and not every one. The sample includes some 2 million clones, roughly 94% of them seen just once. This clone showed up just once. Its antigen remains unidentified. Germline V CDR1 and CDR2: KGHSH, LQKENI. The CDR3 sequence is 14 residues long. Trimming took 3 bases from V and 8 from J, leaving 16 bases between them. The receptor was isolated from a young man in good health. This chain joins TRBV18 and TRBJ1-2; D may be TRBD1 (6 bases). Sequencing was done on a sample of naive CD4+ T cells sorted from blood. Stated subset: CD45RA+ positively selected. The CDR3 loop reads CASSPGKQGPGYTF. CDR3 DNA sequence: TGTGCCAGCTCACCGGGGAAACAGGGCCCCGGCTACACCTTC.